This T cell receptor (beta chain) appears in the sequencing data of a study of monozygotic twins with inflammatory bowel disease. General study findings and limits: Healthy twins shared more clonotypes with others than IBD patients, most markedly active ones.

About this clonotype: The target antigen is unknown.

TCRdb reanalyzed the 5' RACE reads and collapses them to one entry per CDR3 protein, without DNA. This sample contains 300,000 to 450,000 distinct CDR3 sequences. The CDR3 is 13 amino acids. Germline V gene data show CDR1 as SGHNT and CDR2 as YYREEE (reference sequence). Sequenced material: blood. The receptor's source is a human donor with ulcerative colitis or Crohn's disease, or a healthy co-twin of an affected twin (not recorded which). This chain links TRBV5-4 with TRBJ2-5; TCRdb's D gene call, TRBD1, goes unchecked for lack of DNA. The CDR3 loop is CASAERERETQYF.